This is a list of T cell receptor beta chains from one sample in a study of PD-L1 blockade in urothelial cancer. Profiled with immunoSEQ multiplex PCR; TCRdb holds only in-frame clones, not every one. The sample lists some 87,000 clones; around 86% were seen once. Here the sequenced sample was PBMCs, taken around atezolizumab (anti-PD-L1) treatment. All receptors derive from a man aged 60-69 years with urothelial cancer. Both conserved end residues are part of each CDR3. The D gene is left open where the match is weak. Size is omitted from some rows. Given values are once, few, many or a class for expanded clones.

abundance | j_gene | d_gene | v_gene | CDR3nt | CDR3aa
- | TRBJ2-3 | TRBD1 | TRBV14 | TGTGCCAGCAGCCAACAACAGGGGGCCCCTAGCACAGATACGCAGTATTTT | CASSQQQGAPSTDTQYF
- | TRBJ2-1 | TRBD1 | TRBV7-9 | TGTGCCAGCAGCTTAGCGGACAGGGAGGTCGGCAATGAGCAGTTCTTC | CASSLADREVGNEQFF
- | TRBJ2-2 | - | TRBV6-6 | TGTGCCAGCAGTTACCGGTCGGGGAACACCGGGGAGCTGTTTTTT | CASSYRSGNTGELFF
- | TRBJ2-1 | - | TRBV19 | TGTGCCAGTAGTAGCGAGACTATCGAGCAGTTCTTC | CASSSETIEQFF
- | TRBJ2-7 | - | TRBV2 | TGTGCCAGCACTGAGGACACTTCCTACGAGCAGTACTTC | CASTEDTSYEQYF
- | TRBJ1-3 | - | TRBV7-2 | TGTGCCAGCAGCTTCCTTTCCTCTGGAAACACCATATATTTT | CASSFLSSGNTIYF
- | TRBJ1-1 | - | TRBV19 | TGTGCCAGTGGGAGGACTGAAGCTTTCTTT | CASGRTEAFF
- | TRBJ1-5 | - | TRBV4-2 | TGTGCCAGCAGCCAAGAGTACAGCCTCAATCAGCCCCAGCATTTT | CASSQEYSLNQPQHF
once | TRBJ1-1 | - | TRBV9 | TGTGCCAGCAGCGTAGGGGGGGGCGCCTTCCAGACTGAAGCTTTCTTT | CASSVGGGAFQTEAFF
many | TRBJ2-3 | - | TRBV12-5 | TGTGCTAGTGGCGAGGTGGATACGCAGTATTTT | CASGEVDTQYF
once | TRBJ1-4 | - | TRBV4-1 | TGCGCCAGCAGCCAAGATCGGTTCCCGGAAAAACTGTTTTTT | CASSQDRFPEKLFF
- | TRBJ2-5 | TRBD2 | TRBV9 | TGTGCCAGCAGACTCGGGCTAGCGGGAGGGGAAGAGACCCAGTACTTC | CASRLGLAGGEETQYF
- | TRBJ2-7 | TRBD2 | TRBV9 | TGTGCCAGCAGCGCAGGGACTAGCGGGGTGGGTGAGCAGTACTTC | CASSAGTSGVGEQYF
- | TRBJ2-7 | TRBD1 | TRBV4-3 | TGCGCCAGCAGCCAAGATCGGGACAGCGTTTTTCGGCAGTACTTC | CASSQDRDSVFRQYF
- | TRBJ2-7 | TRBD1 | TRBV27 | TGTGCCAGCAGTTGGACAGGGGGGCACGAGCAGTACTTC | CASSWTGGHEQYF
- | TRBJ2-7 | - | TRBV6-1 | TGTGCCAGCAGTGAATCGGTTAGCGTGCCGGGGGAGCAGTACTTC | CASSESVSVPGEQYF
- | TRBJ2-7 | TRBD1 | TRBV19 | TGTGCCAGTAGTATAGAGGGGACAGGGGGTATCCACGAGCAGTACTTC | CASSIEGTGGIHEQYF
- | TRBJ2-5 | TRBD1 | TRBV6-1 | TGTGCCAGCAGTGAAGTTAAGGGGGCAGGGGACTTC | CASSEVKGAGDF
- | TRBJ1-1 | - | TRBV19 | TGTGCCAGTAGCTCCGGGCCTCGGGGTATCACTGAAGCTTTCTTT | CASSSGPRGITEAFF
- | TRBJ2-1 | - | TRBV12-2 | TGTGCAAGTCTCACACGAATTTGGCGGGACTTTCCCTACAATGAGCAGTTCTTC | CASLTRIWRDFPYNEQFF
- | TRBJ1-6 | - | TRBV29-1 | TGCAGCGTCTCACCACAGAGAGCAAATAATTCACCCCTCCACTTT | CSVSPQRANNSPLHF
- | TRBJ2-1 | TRBD1 | TRBV19 | TGTGCCAGTAGTGCCACAGGGGGCGGTCACAATGAGCAGTTCTTC | CASSATGGGHNEQFF
once | TRBJ1-1 | TRBD1 | TRBV28 | TGTGCCAGCAGTCCTACAGGGACAGGGCACACTGAAGCTTTCTTT | CASSPTGTGHTEAFF
- | TRBJ2-1 | TRBD2 | TRBV4-1 | TGCGCCAGCAGCCAAGAGGGGAGGGCTAGCGGGACTAGGCTCTTC | CASSQEGRASGTRLF
- | TRBJ2-1 | - | TRBV5-1 | TGCGCCAGCAGCCTCCAAACCCTCGGGGTACAATTCGAGCAGTTCTTC | CASSLQTLGVQFEQFF
- | TRBJ2-7 | TRBD2 | TRBV7-9 | TGTGCCAGCAGCTGGGGACTAGCGGGAGATGACGAGCAGTACTTC | CASSWGLAGDDEQYF
- | TRBJ2-3 | - | TRBV5-1 | TGCGCCAGCAGCTCGACAGGAGTCACAGATACGCAGTATTTT | CASSSTGVTDTQYF
- | TRBJ2-1 | - | TRBV27 | TGTGCCAGCACCGGCGGGCCCCTTAGCAATGAGCAGTTCTTC | CASTGGPLSNEQFF
- | TRBJ2-7 | TRBD1 | TRBV5-4 | TGTGCCAGCAGCTTACAGGGGGCCTCCTACGAGCAGTACTTC | CASSLQGASYEQYF
- | TRBJ1-1 | TRBD1 | TRBV6-1 | TGTGCCAGCAGCAGGACAGGGCCTAACACTGAAGCTTTCTTT | CASSRTGPNTEAFF
few | TRBJ1-5 | TRBD1 | TRBV19 | TGTGCCAGTAGTGTACAGGGGGGCCAGCCCCAGCATTTT | CASSVQGGQPQHF
- | TRBJ2-1 | - | TRBV6-1 | TGTGCCAGCAGTGCCCCCGAGCGGGCCTACAATGAGCAGTTCTTC | CASSAPERAYNEQFF